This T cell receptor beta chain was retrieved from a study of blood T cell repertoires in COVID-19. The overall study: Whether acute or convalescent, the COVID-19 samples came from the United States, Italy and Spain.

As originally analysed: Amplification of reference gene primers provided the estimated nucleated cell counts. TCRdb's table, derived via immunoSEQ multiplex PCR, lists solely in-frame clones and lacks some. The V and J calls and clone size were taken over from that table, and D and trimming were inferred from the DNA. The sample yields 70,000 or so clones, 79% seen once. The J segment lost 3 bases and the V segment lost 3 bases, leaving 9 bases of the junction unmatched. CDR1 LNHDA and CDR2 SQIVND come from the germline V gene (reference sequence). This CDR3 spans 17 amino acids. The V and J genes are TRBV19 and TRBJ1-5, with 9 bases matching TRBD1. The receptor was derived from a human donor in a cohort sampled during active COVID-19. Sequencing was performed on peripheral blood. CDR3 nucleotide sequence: TGTGCCAGTAGTATTTTTGAGGGACAGGGCAACAATCAGCCCCAGCATTTT. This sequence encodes CASSIFEGQGNNQPQHF.